This T cell receptor beta chain originates from a study of CD8+ T cells in alopecia areata. There are a few counts of this clone. cDNA serving as the sequencing template came from extracted, reverse transcribed RNA. Some clones are missing from TCRdb's copy, which holds only in-frame ones; the method was immunoSEQ multiplex PCR. The data hold about 180,000 clones, with just over 65% observed a single time. There are 13 residues in the CDR3. From germline, CDR1 is GTSNPN and CDR2 SVGIG (reference sequence). V gave up 5 bases and J gave up 10 bases; unmatched junction bases: 11. This specimen was CD8+ T cells sorted from blood, taken at week 0. This chain connects TRBV30 to TRBJ2-1, with 7 bases aligning to TRBD1. This receptor was obtained from a human donor with alopecia areata. CDR3 region: CAWVPPEQGEQFF. The CDR3 region has the DNA TGTGCCTGGGTCCCCCCGGAACAGGGGGAGCAGTTCTTC.